A single sample is the source of the 6 T cell receptor beta chains below, sequenced in a study of post-analysis software for immune sequencing data. Findings and limits, study-wide: About five TRBV segments (TRBV5-6, TRBV5-1 and TRBV20-1 among them) occurred more frequently in patients than in controls.

Unique molecular identifiers were present in the TCR beta cDNA libraries. In TCRdb, the PCR reads were re-called with MiXCR into one record per CDR3 protein. Found here are fewer than 900,000 distinct CDR3 sequences, roughly 46% of them singletons; the top ten hold roughly 4.4%. No cognate antigen is known for these TCRs. The sample comprised blood. The source is a girl aged 10-17 years with multiple sclerosis.

The genes are TRBV20-1 and TRBJ1-5; 8 positions agree with TRBD1. The CDR3 spans 17 residues. Trimming at V came to 2 bases and at J to 5 bases, leaving 14 bases not matched to a gene. Germline-derived CDR1 and CDR2 are DFQATT and SNEGSKA (reference sequence). The CDR3 region has the DNA TGCAGTGCTAGAAGGGGGACAGGAGGTTGGAACGATCAGCCCCAGCATTTT. It specifies CSARRGTGGWNDQPQHF.

The V gene is TRBV27, the J gene TRBJ2-5, with 9 bases that match TRBD2. CDR3 length: 15 amino acids. Germline values: CDR1 MNHEY, CDR2 SMNVEV (reference sequence). Trimming removed 6 bases from V and 0 bases from J; junction bases left unmatched: 5. The CDR3 spells CASRPQREDQETQYF. DNA of the CDR3: TGTGCCAGCAGGCCGCAGCGGGAGGACCAAGAGACCCAGTACTTC.

The chain is built from TRBV12-3 or TRBV12-4 and TRBJ2-4; the match to TRBD1 covers 10 bases. The trim removed 5 bases at V and 13 bases at J, leaving 11 bases unmatched. The CDR3 loop spans 14 amino acids. The CDR3 region has the DNA TGTGCCAGCAGTCCCGGGACAGGGGACTCAGAGCAGTACTTC. It codes for CASSPGTGDSEQYF.

In this sample, this clonotype turned up a few times. The chain recombines TRBV4-2 with TRBJ2-3; tentatively, D is TRBD1 or TRBD2 (7 bases each). Germline CDR1 reads LGHNA; CDR2 reads YNFKEQ. Trimming shortened V by 5 bases and J by 2 bases, and 17 bases separated the two germline ends. This CDR3 region has 16 residues. CDR3 bases: TGTGCCAGCAGCGCACTCAGGGGGGGGAACACAGATACGCAGTATTTT. The encoded protein is CASSALRGGNTDTQYF.

The chain combines TRBV27 with TRBJ2-7; tentative D call: TRBD2 (6 bases). Per the germline V gene, CDR1 is MNHEY and CDR2 is SMNVEV (reference sequence). The V end lost 5 bases, the J end lost 2 bases, and 16 bases lay between the germline ends. The CDR3 extends over 15 amino acids. DNA of the CDR3: TGTGCCAGCAGTGCGATCGTCCCTAGCGCCTACGAGCAGTACTTC. It codes for CASSAIVPSAYEQYF.

The CDR3 DNA follows: TGTGCCATCAGTGAGTGGCGGCAGCCCCAGCATTTT. The encoded protein is CAISEWRQPQHF. The chain carries TRBV10-3 and TRBJ1-5; no definite D call. Germline V gene sequence: CDR1 ENHRY, CDR2 SYGVKD. The CDR3 is 12 amino acids. Trimming took 1 base from V and 7 from J, leaving 5 bases between them.